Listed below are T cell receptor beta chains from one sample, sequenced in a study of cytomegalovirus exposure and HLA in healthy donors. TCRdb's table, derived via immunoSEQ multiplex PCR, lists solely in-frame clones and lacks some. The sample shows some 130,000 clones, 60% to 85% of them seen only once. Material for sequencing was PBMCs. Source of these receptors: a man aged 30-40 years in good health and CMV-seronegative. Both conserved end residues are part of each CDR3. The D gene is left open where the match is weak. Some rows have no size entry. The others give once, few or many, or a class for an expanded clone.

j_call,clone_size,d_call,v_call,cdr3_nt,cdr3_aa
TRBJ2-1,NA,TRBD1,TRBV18,TGTGCCAGCTTGCTGGGACAGGGGGCGACGGGTGAGCAGTTCTTC,CASLLGQGATGEQFF
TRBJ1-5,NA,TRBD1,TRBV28,TGTGCCACCGCGGACAGGGCACTCAATCAGCCCCAGCATTTT,CATADRALNQPQHF
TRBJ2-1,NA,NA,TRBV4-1,TGCGCCAGCAGCCAAGATGGCGGTCCGCAGTTCTTC,CASSQDGGPQFF
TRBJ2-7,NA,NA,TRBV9,TGTGCCAGCAGCGGGCCGGGGGCCTACGAGCAGTACTTC,CASSGPGAYEQYF
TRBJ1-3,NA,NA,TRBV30,TGTGCCTGGAGTCCTCCGGGACTCCCTGGAAACACCATATATTTT,CAWSPPGLPGNTIYF
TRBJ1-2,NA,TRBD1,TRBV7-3,TGTGCCAGCAGCTTGGGACAGAACACTGGCTACACCTTC,CASSLGQNTGYTF
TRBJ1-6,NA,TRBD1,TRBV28,TGTGCCAGCAGCGGGACAGGGGGATCACCCCTCCACTTT,CASSGTGGSPLHF
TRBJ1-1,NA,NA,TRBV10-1,TGCGCCAGCAGTGAGCCAACAGGGCTGGGAAACTCTGAAGCTTTCTTT,CASSEPTGLGNSEAFF
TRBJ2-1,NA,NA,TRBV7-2,TGTGCCAGCAGCCCGTCGATGAGGCCTGAGCAGTTCTTC,CASSPSMRPEQFF
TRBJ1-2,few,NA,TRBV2,TGTGCCAGCAGTGAAGGGGGCCATAGCTATGGCTACACCTTC,CASSEGGHSYGYTF
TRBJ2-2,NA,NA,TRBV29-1,TGCAGCGTTGAATGGACTGACATCGGGGAGCTGTTTTTT,CSVEWTDIGELFF
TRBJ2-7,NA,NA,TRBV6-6,TGTGCCAGCAGTCGCAGGGGATTCGGCTCCTACGAGCAGTACTTC,CASSRRGFGSYEQYF
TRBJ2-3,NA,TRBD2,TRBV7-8,TGTGCCAGCAGCACGTGGACTAGTTCAGATACGCAGTATTTT,CASSTWTSSDTQYF
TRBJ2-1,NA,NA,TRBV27,TGTGCCAGCAGTTTGGGGACTCGAGGGAATGAGCAGTTCTTC,CASSLGTRGNEQFF
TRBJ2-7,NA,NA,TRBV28,TGTGCCAGCAGTTTCGGAATGGGGGGGCTTAGGATCTACGAGCAGTACTTC,CASSFGMGGLRIYEQYF
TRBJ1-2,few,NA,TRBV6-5,TGTGCCAGCAGTGAATCTTCAGGGGCAACAGGCTACACCTTC,CASSESSGATGYTF
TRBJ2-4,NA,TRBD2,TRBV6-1,TGTGCCAGCAGTGAATATGCAGCGGGGTTAGCCAAAAACATTCAGTACTTC,CASSEYAAGLAKNIQYF